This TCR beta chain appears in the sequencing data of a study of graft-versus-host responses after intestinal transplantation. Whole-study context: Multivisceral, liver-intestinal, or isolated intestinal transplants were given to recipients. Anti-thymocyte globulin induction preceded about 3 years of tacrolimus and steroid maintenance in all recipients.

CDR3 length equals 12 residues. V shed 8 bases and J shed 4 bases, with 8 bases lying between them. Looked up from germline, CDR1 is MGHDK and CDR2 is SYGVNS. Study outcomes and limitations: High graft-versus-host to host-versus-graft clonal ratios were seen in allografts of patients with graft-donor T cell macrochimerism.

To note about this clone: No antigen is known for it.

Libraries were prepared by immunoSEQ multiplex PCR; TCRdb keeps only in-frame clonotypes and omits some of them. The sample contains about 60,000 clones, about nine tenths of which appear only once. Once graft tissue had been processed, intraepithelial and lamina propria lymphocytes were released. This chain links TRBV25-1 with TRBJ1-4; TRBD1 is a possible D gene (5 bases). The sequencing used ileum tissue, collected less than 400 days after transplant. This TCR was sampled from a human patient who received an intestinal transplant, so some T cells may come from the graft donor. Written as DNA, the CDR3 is TGTGCCAGCCAGGGAAATAATGAAAAACTGTTTTTT. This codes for CASQGNNEKLFF.